The clone carrying this T cell receptor beta chain was picked up many times. Antigen unknown. Trimming pared 4 bases from V and 1 base from J, leaving 11 bases between. This CDR3 has 14 residues. CDR1 SGHRS and CDR2 YFSETQ come from the germline V gene. These data are taken from a study of response to subunit inactivated influenza vaccine. General study results and limits: Authors suggested seasonal influenza vaccinations each recruit few new T cells.

TCRdb recomputed calls from the RT-PCR reads with MiXCR, one row per CDR3 protein. The table shows hundreds of thousands of distinct CDR3 sequences, with approximately 15% occurring only once. The chain uses TRBV5-1 and TRBJ1-2, with D perhaps TRBD1 (6 bases). The sequence derives from a man aged 45-69 years who received an inactivated influenza vaccine. This specimen was CD4+ T cells sorted from PBMCs, taken less than 25 months after vaccination. The CDR3 DNA reads as TGCGCCAGCAGCCTACGGACAGATAACTATGGCTACACCTTC. It codes for CASSLRTDNYGYTF. Looking up the rest from reference TRBV5-1 and TRBJ1-2 gives the full variable domain: KAGVTQTPRYLIKTRGQQVTLSCSPISGHRSVSWYQQTPGQGLQFLFEYFSETQRNKGNFPGRFSGRQFSNSRSEMNVSTLELGDSALYLCASSLRTDNYGYTFGSGTRLTVV.